Sequencing of this T cell receptor (beta chain) was carried out in a study of blood T cell repertoires in COVID-19. Study in general: COVID-19 samples collected from the United States, Italy and Spain covered acute and convalescent phases. PBMCs, B-cell-depleted T cells, or T cells provided the cDNA or gDNA that made up the material.

Germline CDR1 and CDR2: LNHDA and SQIVND (reference sequence). The CDR3 length is 14 residues. Trimming left V 5 bases short and J 8 bases short, with 13 bases between. The authors' processing: Amplification of reference gene primers was used by the study to estimate nucleated cell counts. Sequencing was performed with immunoSEQ multiplex PCR; in TCRdb, only in-frame clones are kept and a portion is missing. The V and J calls and clone size are taken from that table; D and trimming were inferred from the DNA. The table includes 190,000 or so clones, around nine tenths detected once. The sequence came from a middle-aged man with active or convalescent COVID-19. This chain joins TRBV19 and TRBJ1-6; a weak D match, TRBD1 (6 bases). The sequenced material came from peripheral blood. The CDR3 protein is CASSPLDSDSPLHF. The CDR3 nucleotides read TGTGCCAGTAGTCCTCTGGACAGCGATTCACCCCTCCACTTT. Filled out from reference TRBV19 and TRBJ1-6, the complete variable domain reads DGGITQSPKYLFRKEGQNVTLSCEQNLNHDAMYWYRQDPGQGLRLIYYSQIVNDFQKGDIAEGYSVSREKKESFPLTVTSAQKNPTAFYLCASSPLDSDSPLHFGNGTRLTVT.